This T cell receptor beta chain was sequenced in a study of OX40 agonist ivuxolimab in advanced cancers. About the research overall: Dose-escalation patients had hepatocellular carcinoma, melanoma, renal cell or head and neck cancer. A male proportion of 70% to 90% was recorded, with mean age approximately 64 years and range about 23 to 80. Study-wide results and caveats: Clonal expansion from baseline to week 6 occurred in both CD4+ and CD8+ T cells.

The table came from immunoSEQ multiplex PCR; TCRdb's copy has only in-frame clones and leaves some out. The sample carries about 40,000 clones, approximately 89% recorded once. Per germline, CDR1 LNHDA and CDR2 SQIVND (reference sequence). This CDR3 spans 14 amino acids. V was pared by 3 bases and J by 3 bases, with 12 bases between. As concerns this clone: Its antigen is still unknown.

Specimen: CD4+ or CD8+ T cells sorted from blood, collected in a trial of the OX40 agonist ivuxolimab. The rearrangement links TRBV19 to TRBJ2-7; D remains ambiguous. The sequence was collected from an adult with an advanced solid tumor such as melanoma, head and neck, liver or kidney cancer. The CDR3 bases are TGTGCCAGTAGTATCTTAGGCGCAGGCTACGAGCAGTACTTC. The encoded protein is CASSILGAGYEQYF.